This TCR beta chain was sequenced in a study of blood T cell repertoires in COVID-19. The V and J ends lost 7 bases and 1 base respectively, with 8 bases between them. Germline V CDR1 and CDR2: SGDLS, YYNGEE. The CDR3 is made up of 13 amino acids. The repertoire was sequenced with immunoSEQ multiplex PCR; TCRdb's copy has only in-frame clones and lacks some. The sample includes around 430,000 clones, approximately 88% of them seen just once. V usage is TRBV9 and J usage is TRBJ1-4, with D possibly being TRBD1 (5 bases). This clonotype originated in a woman aged 45-65 years with COVID-19, enrolled during active disease. The sequenced material came from peripheral blood. The CDR3 region is CASGTGTNEKLFF. In DNA form, the CDR3 reads TGTGCCAGCGGAACAGGAACTAATGAAAAACTGTTTTTT. The full variable domain, its missing parts supplied by reference TRBV9 and TRBJ1-4, is DSGVTQTPKHLITATGQRVTLRCSPRSGDLSVYWYQQSLDQGLQFLIQYYNGEERAKGNILERFSAQQFPDLHSELNLSSLELGDSALYFCASGTGTNEKLFFGSGTQLSVL.